Below are 17 T cell receptor beta chains sequenced from a single sample in a study of T cell changes during pregnancy in multiple sclerosis. Profiling relied on immunoSEQ multiplex PCR, and the TCRdb table lists in-frame clones only, not all of them. The table records about 51,000 clones, 90% to 95% of them present only once. The specimen comprised CD4+ T cells from peripheral blood mononuclear cells, sampled in the second trimester of pregnancy. These TCRs come from a female donor with multiple sclerosis, enrolled in a pregnancy study.

J is TRBJ1-3 and V is TRBV5-6; possibly TRBD1 for D (5 bases). CDR1 and CDR2 from the germline V gene are SGHDT and YYEEEE. The length of the CDR3 is 14 residues. The V end lost 6 bases, the J end lost 0 bases, and 10 bases lay between the germline ends. The CDR3 DNA reads as TGTGCCAGCACCTTTAGGGGCTCTGGAAACACCATATATTTT. Translation gives CASTFRGSGNTIYF.

The rearrangement links TRBV11-2 to TRBJ2-5, with 9 bases aligning to TRBD1. J lost 1 base, V lost 1 base, and 4 bases had no gene match. The CDR3 loop spans 16 amino acids. Per the germline V gene, CDR1 is SGHAT and CDR2 is FQNNGV. The CDR3 sequence is CASSLVGQGPQETQYF. Written as DNA, the CDR3 is TGTGCCAGCAGCTTAGTGGGACAGGGCCCCCAAGAGACCCAGTACTTC. The full variable domain, with the rest looked up from reference TRBV11-2 and TRBJ2-5, is EAGVAQSPRYKIIEKRQSVAFWCNPISGHATLYWYQQILGQGPKLLIQFQNNGVVDDSQLPKDRFSAERLKGVDSTLKIQPAKLEDSAVYLCASSLVGQGPQETQYFGPGTRLLVL.

This clone has just one count. The J gene is TRBJ1-1, the V gene TRBV7-2; 8 bases are shared with TRBD1. CDR1 and CDR2 from the germline V gene are SGHTA and FQGNSA. After removal of 3 bases from V and 4 bases from J, the junction contained 1 base not matched to a gene. This CDR3 is built from 13 residues. Written as DNA, the CDR3 is TGTGCCAGCAGCTTTACAGGGGGCACTGAAGCTTTCTTT. Protein product: CASSFTGGTEAFF. Supplemented by reference TRBV7-2 and TRBJ1-1, the full variable domain reads GAGVSQSPSNKVTEKGKDVELRCDPISGHTALYWYRQSLGQGLEFLIYFQGNSAPDKSGLPSDRFSAERTGGSVSTLTIQRTQQEDSAVYLCASSFTGGTEAFFGQGTRLTVV.

The V gene is TRBV7-9, the J gene TRBJ2-1, with 11 bases that match TRBD2. CDR1 is SEHNR and CDR2 is FQNEAQ in the germline V gene (reference sequence). The ends lost 1 base at V and 10 bases at J; junction bases unmatched: 6. This CDR3 has 15 residues. CDR3 residues: CASSLGSSGGTEQFF. The CDR3 bases are TGTGCCAGCAGCTTAGGTTCTAGCGGGGGGACCGAGCAGTTCTTC.

CDR3 amino acids: CASSQRFGQGPFSEAFF. CDR3 in DNA: TGCGCCAGCAGCCAACGTTTTGGACAGGGACCCTTCTCTGAAGCTTTCTTT. This chain connects TRBV4-3 to TRBJ1-1, with 8 bases that match TRBD1. V was pared by 2 bases and J by 6 bases, with 14 bases of the junction left unmatched. The CDR3 is 17 amino acids. Germline-derived CDR1 and CDR2 are LGHNA and YSLEER.

The V gene is TRBV9, the J gene TRBJ2-4; D is perhaps TRBD2 (7 bases). V lost 3 bases and J 7 bases, leaving 11 bases between the germline ends. The CDR3 loop spans 13 amino acids. Germline CDR1 reads SGDLS; CDR2 reads YYNGEE. This chain's CDR3 is CASSGWGGNIQYF. The CDR3, as DNA: TGTGCCAGCAGCGGATGGGGGGGCAACATTCAGTACTTC.

The chain recombines TRBV6-1 with TRBJ2-1; 10 nucleotides agree with TRBD1. Germline CDR1 MNHNS, CDR2 SASEGT. V was pared by 2 bases and J by 6 bases, with 1 base of the junction left unmatched. This CDR3 is built from 14 residues. The CDR3 region is CASSEWTGGNEQFF. The CDR3 nucleotides read TGTGCCAGCAGTGAATGGACAGGGGGCAATGAGCAGTTCTTC.

This rearrangement joins TRBV27 to TRBJ2-3, with 9 bases aligning to TRBD2. The V segment lost 3 bases and the J segment 6 bases; nucleotides outside the gene matches: 13. This CDR3 has 17 amino acids. Looked up from germline, CDR1 is MNHEY and CDR2 is SMNVEV (reference sequence). The CDR3 is CASSFVPGLAINDTQYF. The CDR3 nucleotides read TGTGCCAGCAGTTTCGTACCGGGACTAGCAATTAACGATACGCAGTATTTT.

The V gene is TRBV4-3, the J gene TRBJ1-4; D is perhaps TRBD1 (5 bases). Germline V gene sequence: CDR1 LGHNA, CDR2 YSLEER. V lost 1 base to trimming and J lost 7 bases, with 10 bases between them. CDR3 size: 14 residues. The CDR3 nucleotides read TGCGCCAGCAGCCAAGGTCCCCAGGGTGAAAAACTGTTTTTT. Translating it yields CASSQGPQGEKLFF.

V usage is TRBV9 and J usage is TRBJ1-3, with D possibly TRBD1 on 6 matching bases. Trimming stripped 0 bases from V and 6 bases from J, with 16 bases between. The CDR3 totals 16 residues. Germline V gene data show CDR1 as SGDLS and CDR2 as YYNGEE. In nucleotides, the CDR3 is TGTGCCAGCAGCGTAGGGGCGGGGGCCCTTACAAACACCATATATTTT. This gives the protein CASSVGAGALTNTIYF.

V is TRBV18 and J is TRBJ2-3; D is unclear. Trimming left V 3 bases short and J 4 bases short, with 5 bases between. This CDR3 contains 12 residues. Germline CDR1 is KGHSH and CDR2 is LQKENI. The CDR3 loop is CASSPLPDTQYF. DNA of the CDR3: TGTGCCAGCTCACCCCTCCCAGATACGCAGTATTTT.

The chain has TRBV6-6 and TRBJ1-2; the match to TRBD1 covers 9 bases. The CDR3 has 15 amino acids. Germline loops: CDR1 MNHNY, CDR2 SVGAGI (reference sequence). Trimming removed 0 bases from V and 2 bases from J; junction bases left unmatched: 1. The CDR3 sequence is CASSYSGTGNYGYTF. The CDR3 nucleotides read TGTGCCAGCAGTTACTCCGGGACAGGGAACTATGGCTACACCTTC.

The chain combines TRBV7-2 with TRBJ1-1, with D perhaps TRBD1 (5 bases). Germline CDR1 is SGHTA and CDR2 is FQGNSA. Trimming pared 1 base from V and 5 bases from J, leaving 11 bases between. This CDR3 spans 14 amino acids. The DNA of the CDR3 is TGTGCCAGCAGCTTAGGCAGGGTTGGTACTGAAGCTTTCTTT. Translated, it gives CASSLGRVGTEAFF.

V is TRBV12-5 and J is TRBJ1-5; D is undetermined. This CDR3 region has 11 residues. V lost 6 bases to trimming and J lost 3 bases, with 3 bases between them. Germline V gene sequence: CDR1 LGHNT, CDR2 FRNRAP. CDR3 sequence: CASGFNQPQHF. The DNA for the CDR3 is TGTGCTAGTGGCTTCAATCAGCCCCAGCATTTT.

CDR3 nucleotide sequence: TGTGCCACCAGCAGAGATCGGGGGAGTTGGACAGGGGGTTCCTACGAGCAGTACTTC. It specifies CATSRDRGSWTGGSYEQYF. The rearrangement links TRBV15 to TRBJ2-7, with 10 bases identical to TRBD1. The ends lost 0 bases at V and 1 base at J; junction bases unmatched: 12. The germline V gene has CDR1 LNHNV and CDR2 YYDKDF (reference sequence). The CDR3 extends over 19 amino acids.

The chain has TRBV6-6 and TRBJ2-7, with TRBD1 matching 9 bases. Germline V gene sequence: CDR1 MNHNY, CDR2 SVGAGI (reference sequence). The CDR3 totals 15 residues. J lost 2 bases, V lost 6 bases, and 8 bases had no gene match. The CDR3 coding sequence is TGTGCCAGCAGGCCGCTAACAGGGGGCCCCTACGAGCAGTACTTC. Amino acid sequence: CASRPLTGGPYEQYF.

This clone was detected once. The V and J genes are TRBV6-5 and TRBJ2-1; the match to TRBD1 covers 9 bases. Germline V gene lookup returns CDR1 MNHEY and CDR2 SVGAGI. The length of the CDR3 is 16 residues. The J segment lost 6 bases and the V segment lost 2 bases, leaving 8 bases of the junction unmatched. CDR3 amino acids: CASSYPTGGAVNEQFF. For the CDR3, the DNA is TGTGCCAGCAGTTACCCTACAGGGGGCGCGGTCAATGAGCAGTTCTTC.